This T cell receptor (beta chain) was sequenced during a study of T cells in Graves' hyperthyroidism and ophthalmopathy. General study findings and limits: Clonotypes that were expanded in thyroid above 0.001 mostly appeared in blood too.

To note about this clonotype: Its antigen is undetermined. A much larger clone differs from this one at a single base, so this may be a read error. Here the CDR3 omits its conserved ending phenylalanine or tryptophan, so a read error is the likely source.

TCR beta CDR3 sequences were amplified from RNA transcripts. Primed by the HTBI set, a first-round RT-PCR was run on the TCR CDR3. TCRdb redid the calling of the multiplex PCR reads with MiXCR, one entry per CDR3 protein. Seen here are roughly 290,000 distinct CDR3 sequences, about a sixth observed once, and the top ten hold about 51%. The CDR3 has 14 residues. V gave up 3 bases and J gave up 3 bases; unmatched junction bases: 6. Germline V gene sequence: CDR1 DFQATT, CDR2 SNEGSKA (reference sequence). The sequence was collected from a woman aged 55-69 years with Graves' ophthalmopathy. Sequences were obtained from blood. This chain joins TRBV20-1 and TRBJ2-7; TRBD2 matches 9 bases. CDR3 bases: TGCAGTGCTAGTCGTGATAGCGGGAGCTACGAGCAGTACCTC. Translated: CSASRDSGSYEQYL.